The 25 T cell receptor beta chains below all came from one sample that was sequenced in a study of T cell responses to AZD1222 COVID-19 vaccine. Sequenced by immunoSEQ multiplex PCR; TCRdb stores in-frame clones only, minus some. This table holds 90,000 to 150,000 clones, over 85% found once. The sample in question was peripheral blood, obtained on day 0 of AZD1222 vaccination. The receptors shown here come from an adult in good health.

The chain uses TRBV28 and TRBJ2-4; D is possibly TRBD2 (6 bases). V lost 6 bases and J lost 3, with 15 bases in between. The CDR3 loop spans 15 amino acids. Germline CDR1 reads MDHEN; CDR2 reads SYDVKM. In nucleotides, the CDR3 is TGTGCCAGCAGCGCCTCCTGGCGGGACAAAAACATTCAGTACTTC. Translating it yields CASSASWRDKNIQYF.

The genes are TRBV10-1 and TRBJ2-3; 10 bases are shared with TRBD2. This CDR3 region has 16 residues. In germline, CDR1 is WNHNN, CDR2 SYGVQD (reference sequence). V lost 3 bases, J lost 2 bases, and 5 bases stayed unmatched. The CDR3 is CASSEGLADFTDTQYF. CDR3 DNA: TGCGCCAGCAGTGAAGGACTAGCGGATTTCACAGATACGCAGTATTTT.

The rearrangement uses TRBV10-3 and TRBJ2-3; D might be TRBD1 or TRBD2, each matching 5 bases. The CDR3 is 15 residues long. V was clipped by 5 bases and J by 2 bases, with 14 bases between them. Looked up from germline, CDR1 is ENHRY and CDR2 is SYGVKD. The CDR3 is CAISWDQDITDTQYF. CDR3 DNA sequence: TGTGCCATCAGTTGGGACCAGGATATCACAGATACGCAGTATTTT.

The chain employs TRBV12-3 or TRBV12-4 and TRBJ1-2; D is ambiguous. Trimming shortened V by 6 bases and J by 8 bases, and 10 bases separated the two germline ends. This CDR3 contains 11 residues. CDR3 residues: CASSRLYGYTF. CDR3 bases: TGTGCCAGCAGCCGCTTATACGGCTACACCTTC.

The chain recombines TRBV28 with TRBJ1-1; TRBD1 matches at 8 bases. The CDR3 sequence is 15 residues long. CDR1 MDHEN and CDR2 SYDVKM come from the germline V gene. The J segment lost 2 bases and the V segment lost 3 bases, leaving 5 bases of the junction unmatched. The CDR3 here is CASSLTGALNTEAFF. The CDR3 coding sequence is TGTGCCAGCAGTTTGACAGGGGCCCTTAACACTGAAGCTTTCTTT.

CDR3 protein: CASKPLDGYGYTF. Written as DNA, the CDR3 is TGTGCCAGTAAACCCCTTGACGGCTATGGCTACACCTTC. The V gene is TRBV19, the J gene TRBJ1-2; D ambiguous. The germline V gene has CDR1 LNHDA and CDR2 SQIVND (reference sequence). V gave up 7 bases and J gave up 4 bases, with 13 bases separating them. CDR3 size: 13 residues.

The chain carries TRBV4-1 and TRBJ1-6, with D unresolved. Germline V gene sequence: CDR1 MGHRA, CDR2 YSYEKL. Trimming stripped 4 bases from V and 7 bases from J, with 11 bases between. There are 14 residues in the CDR3. The CDR3 reads CASSPGRGNSPLHF. CDR3 in DNA: TGCGCCAGCAGCCCTGGACGAGGGAATTCACCCCTCCACTTT.

The V and J genes are TRBV2 and TRBJ2-5; D remains ambiguous. From germline, CDR1 is SNHLY and CDR2 FYNNEI. The CDR3 length is 10 residues. Trimming removed 5 bases from V and 5 bases from J, with 3 bases in between. The CDR3 loop is CASSSETQYF. CDR3 coding DNA: TGTGCCAGCAGTTCGGAGACCCAGTACTTC.

The gene calls are TRBV7-2 and TRBJ2-7; 9 nucleotides match TRBD2. V gave up 1 base and J gave up 1 base; unmatched junction bases: 2. The germline V gene encodes CDR1 SGHTA and CDR2 FQGNSA. The CDR3 length is 15 residues. The CDR3 nucleotides are TGTGCCAGCAGCTTAGGGCTAGCGGGGTCCTACGAGCAGTACTTC. This gives the protein CASSLGLAGSYEQYF.

J is TRBJ1-2 and V is TRBV5-1; the D is unclear. This CDR3 is 13 amino acids long. In germline, CDR1 is SGHRS, CDR2 YFSETQ. The V end lost 0 bases, the J end lost 0 bases, and 3 bases lay between the germline ends. CDR3 in DNA: TGCGCCAGCAGCTTGGGACCTAACTATGGCTACACCTTC. Its protein is CASSLGPNYGYTF.

The chain employs TRBV28 and TRBJ2-7, with TRBD1 identical over 9 bases. V lost 3 bases to trimming and J lost 5 bases; unmatched junction nucleotides: 8. This CDR3 spans 15 amino acids. Germline V lookup: CDR1 MDHEN, CDR2 SYDVKM. The CDR3 sequence: CASSFWDRENNEQYF. The CDR3 bases are TGTGCCAGCAGTTTTTGGGACAGGGAAAACAACGAGCAGTACTTC.

The count of this clone is one. The genes are TRBV19 and TRBJ2-7; possible D gene TRBD1, 5 bases. V was shortened by 1 base and J by 5 bases, with 9 bases between the two germline ends. The CDR3 spans 13 residues. Per germline, CDR1 LNHDA and CDR2 SQIVND (reference sequence). The CDR3 coding sequence is TGTGCCAGTAGTATAGTCTCCAGGGACGAGCAGTACTTC. This gives the protein CASSIVSRDEQYF.

The chain carries TRBV28 and TRBJ1-2; the D gene is possibly TRBD1 (6 bases). V gave up 6 bases and J gave up 4 bases, with 12 bases separating them. CDR3 length equals 13 residues. CDR1 MDHEN and CDR2 SYDVKM come from the germline V gene. The CDR3 loop is CASRGLDSYGYTF. The CDR3 bases are TGTGCCAGCAGGGGCTTGGACAGCTATGGCTACACCTTC.

The rearrangement uses TRBV9 and TRBJ1-5, with D unclear. Between the trimmed V and J ends, which lost 6 bases and 4 bases, there was a span of 11 bases. The CDR3 has 13 amino acids. Per the germline V gene, CDR1 is SGDLS and CDR2 is YYNGEE. Here the CDR3 DNA reads TGTGCCAGCACCTCCTTGATTAATCAGCCCCAGCATTTT. This gives the protein CASTSLINQPQHF.

This clone occurred many times. This rearrangement joins TRBV6-2 or TRBV6-3 to TRBJ2-3, with D unresolved. The germline V gene encodes CDR1 MNHEY and CDR2 SVGEGT. This CDR3 is 13 amino acids long. V was trimmed by 4 bases and J by 0 bases, leaving 5 bases between them. The CDR3 bases are TGTGCCAGCAGTTTCTCTAGCACAGATACGCAGTATTTT. Translation gives CASSFSSTDTQYF.

J is TRBJ2-7 and V is TRBV7-9; 7 bases map to TRBD1. CDR1 SEHNR and CDR2 FQNEAQ come from the germline V gene (reference sequence). V lost 7 bases to trimming and J lost 0 bases; unmatched junction nucleotides: 6. There are 14 residues in the CDR3. CDR3 region: CASTPTGSSYEQYF. CDR3 in DNA: TGTGCCAGCACCCCGACAGGGAGCTCCTACGAGCAGTACTTC.

The chain combines TRBV18 with TRBJ1-1; D might be TRBD1 (5 bases). The CDR3 sequence is 15 residues long. V was cut by 3 bases and J by 0 bases, with 11 bases left in between. Germline V lookup: CDR1 KGHSH, CDR2 LQKENI. CDR3 region: CASSPPGGLNTEAFF. The CDR3 DNA follows: TGTGCCAGCTCACCCCCTGGGGGATTGAACACTGAAGCTTTCTTT.

The V and J genes are TRBV19 and TRBJ1-6, with 9 bases matching TRBD1. Trimming removed 7 bases from V and 9 bases from J; junction bases left unmatched: 10. The CDR3 is 15 amino acids. Germline V lookup: CDR1 LNHDA, CDR2 SQIVND (reference sequence). CDR3 DNA: TGTGCCAGTACATCCGGACAGGGGCGTTTTTCACCCCTCCACTTT. It specifies CASTSGQGRFSPLHF.

CDR3 residues: CASSLPLPDGTQYF. DNA for the CDR3: TGTGCCAGCAGCTTACCCCTCCCTGACGGGACCCAGTACTTC. This chain connects TRBV7-9 to TRBJ2-5; D unresolved. The CDR3 is 14 amino acids. Trimming removed 2 bases from V and 7 bases from J, with 14 bases in between. Germline assignment: CDR1 SEHNR and CDR2 FQNEAQ (reference sequence).

This chain uses TRBV5-1 with TRBJ1-5; no reliable D call. CDR1 is SGHRS, CDR2 YFSETQ, per germline. This CDR3 region has 13 residues. V was pared by 1 base and J by 4 bases, with 6 bases between. CDR3 sequence: CASSLYGNQPQHF. For the CDR3, the DNA is TGCGCCAGCAGCTTGTATGGGAATCAGCCCCAGCATTTT.

The chain couples TRBV7-6 to TRBJ2-1; the D gene is possibly TRBD2 (6 bases). CDR1 SGHVS and CDR2 FNYEAQ come from the germline V gene. The ends were cut back, 1 base at V and 0 bases at J, with 10 bases in the middle. This CDR3 is built from 16 residues. CDR3 region: CASSLGDSSSYNEQFF. The CDR3 DNA follows: TGTGCCAGCAGCTTAGGGGACTCGAGCTCCTACAATGAGCAGTTCTTC. The entire variable domain, with the rest obtained from reference TRBV7-6 and TRBJ2-1, is as follows: GAGVSQSPRYKVTKRGQDVALRCDPISGHVSLYWYRQALGQGPEFLTYFNYEAQQDKSGLPNDRFSAERPEGSISTLTIQRTEQRDSAMYRCASSLGDSSSYNEQFFGPGTRLTVL.

The chain couples TRBV6-5 to TRBJ1-2; D unresolved. The length of the CDR3 is 14 residues. Germline values: CDR1 MNHEY, CDR2 SVGAGI. The ends were cut back, 6 bases at V and 4 bases at J, with 15 bases in the middle. CDR3 DNA sequence: TGTGCCAGCAGATCCAACAGCATCTCCTATGGCTACACCTTC. It yields the protein CASRSNSISYGYTF.

The chain joins TRBV5-1 to TRBJ2-7, with D maybe TRBD1 (5 bases). The CDR3 is 15 residues long. Germline V lookup: CDR1 SGHRS, CDR2 YFSETQ. V lost 0 bases, J lost 0 bases, and 10 bases lay in between. The CDR3 nucleotides are TGCGCCAGCAGCTTGGGGGGCACTTTCTCCTACGAGCAGTACTTC. Protein: CASSLGGTFSYEQYF.

V and J are TRBV20-1 and TRBJ1-1; D call uncertain. This CDR3 region has 15 residues. Germline V CDR1 and CDR2: DFQATT, SNEGSKA (reference sequence). Trimming stripped 3 bases from V and 1 base from J, with 15 bases between. The CDR3 here is CSASPRTGWNTEAFF. The DNA for the CDR3 is TGCAGTGCTAGTCCCCGTACTGGGTGGAACACTGAAGCTTTCTTT.

The genes are TRBV21-1 and TRBJ1-6; no DNA check was done on the table's D call, TRBD1. TRBV21-1 is deemed a pseudogene. This CDR3 has 16 residues. CDR3 sequence (DNA): TGTGCCAGCAGCAAACTCCGGGACAGGTATAATTCACCCCTCCACTTT. Encoded protein: CASSKLRDRYNSPLHF.